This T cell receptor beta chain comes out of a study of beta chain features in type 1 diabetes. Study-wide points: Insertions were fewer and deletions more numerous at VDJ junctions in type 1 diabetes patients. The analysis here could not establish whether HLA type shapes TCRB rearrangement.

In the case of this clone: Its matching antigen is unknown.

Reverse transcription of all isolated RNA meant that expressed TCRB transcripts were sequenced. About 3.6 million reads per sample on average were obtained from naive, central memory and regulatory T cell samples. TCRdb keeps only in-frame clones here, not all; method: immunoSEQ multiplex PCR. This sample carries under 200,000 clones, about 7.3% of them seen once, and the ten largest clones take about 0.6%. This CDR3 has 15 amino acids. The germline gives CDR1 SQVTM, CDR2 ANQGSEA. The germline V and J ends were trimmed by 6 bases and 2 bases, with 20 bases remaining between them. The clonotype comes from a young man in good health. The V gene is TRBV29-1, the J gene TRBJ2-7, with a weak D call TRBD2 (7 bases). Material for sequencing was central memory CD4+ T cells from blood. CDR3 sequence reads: CSVTWGGRGTYEQYF. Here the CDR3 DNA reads TGCAGCGTCACATGGGGGGGGCGAGGGACCTACGAGCAGTACTTC.